Following are 14 T cell receptor beta chains from one sample sequenced in a study of Ad26.COV2.S vaccination and SARS-CoV-2 variants. Described treatment: some 20 received Ad26.COV2.S at low or high dose, single or two shots; 5 received placebo; per-sample allocation not given. Vaccine and placebo recipients were sampled on day 63 after the first injection. The data were produced by immunoSEQ multiplex PCR, yet TCRdb's version contains in-frame clones alone and is incomplete. The sample has hundreds of thousands of clones; about 90% are singletons. Sequenced here: peripheral blood, sampled in a trial of Ad26.COV2.S vaccine versus placebo. The receptors shown here come from a person between 18 and 65 years old who received the Ad26.COV2.S COVID-19 vaccine or a placebo.

The rearrangement joins TRBV7-9 to TRBJ1-1, with 8 bases fitting TRBD1. Germline CDR1 reads SEHNR; CDR2 reads FQNEAQ (reference sequence). The junction had 19 bases not matched to a gene; V was cut back by 5 bases and J by 5 bases. This CDR3 is built from 18 residues. CDR3 sequence (DNA): TGTGCCAGCAGCAGAACGGGTGGCCAGGGGGCGGTAGTTACTGAAGCTTTCTTT. The encoded protein is CASSRTGGQGAVVTEAFF.

The J gene is TRBJ2-3, the V gene TRBV5-4; D gene ambiguous. The V end was cut by 0 bases, the J end by 2 bases, with 7 bases between. CDR1 is SGHNT, CDR2 YYREEE, per germline (reference sequence). CDR3 length: 14 residues. CDR3 in amino acids: CASSLEPNTDTQYF. DNA of the CDR3: TGTGCCAGCAGCTTGGAACCCAACACAGATACGCAGTATTTT.

V is TRBV12-5 and J is TRBJ1-1, with D tentatively TRBD1 (5 bases). The germline V gene has CDR1 LGHNT and CDR2 FRNRAP. This CDR3 is 14 amino acids long. The V end lost 8 bases, the J end lost 4 bases, and 17 bases lay between the germline ends. In DNA, the CDR3 is TGTGCTAGTTCCCCATGGGGGGGGAGCACTGAAGCTTTCTTT. It yields the protein CASSPWGGSTEAFF.

V is TRBV9 and J is TRBJ2-7; perhaps TRBD1 as D (5 bases). The ends were cut back, 0 bases at V and 0 bases at J, with 10 bases in the middle. Germline CDR1 and CDR2: SGDLS and YYNGEE. This CDR3 is 15 amino acids long. The CDR3 region has the DNA TGTGCCAGCAGCGTAGAGGGGAAGCCCTCCTACGAGCAGTACTTC. It codes for CASSVEGKPSYEQYF.

The V and J genes are TRBV7-9 and TRBJ2-1; perhaps TRBD1 as D (6 bases). Germline CDR1 and CDR2: SEHNR and FQNEAQ (reference sequence). The ends were cut back, 7 bases at V and 0 bases at J, with 16 bases in the middle. This CDR3 comprises 16 residues. In DNA, the CDR3 is TGTGCCAGCATCGCTAACAGGGCATCCTCCTACAATGAGCAGTTCTTC. Encoded protein: CASIANRASSYNEQFF.

The rearrangement links TRBV10-1 to TRBJ1-6; maybe TRBD1 (6 bases). CDR1 and CDR2 (germline): WNHNN, SYGVQD (reference sequence). This CDR3 has 18 amino acids. V was shortened by 4 bases and J by 4 bases, with 20 bases between the two germline ends. The CDR3 reads CASSVAGKNRAYNSPLHF. CDR3 in DNA: TGCGCCAGCAGTGTAGCGGGGAAGAACAGGGCATATAATTCACCCCTCCACTTT.

The V and J genes are TRBV30 and TRBJ1-5, with D perhaps TRBD1 (5 bases). The germline V gene encodes CDR1 GTSNPN and CDR2 SVGIG (reference sequence). V was trimmed by 0 bases and J by 4 bases, leaving 13 bases between them. The CDR3 contains 15 residues. CDR3 residues: CAWSVLAGPNQPQHF. The CDR3 nucleotides read TGTGCCTGGAGTGTACTCGCGGGACCAAATCAGCCCCAGCATTTT.

This clone was counted a few times. The chain is built from TRBV6-2 or TRBV6-3 and TRBJ1-3; D is uncertain. V lost 4 bases, J lost 0 bases, and 7 bases lay in between. Germline CDR1 reads MNHEY; CDR2 reads SVGEGT. The CDR3 length is 14 residues. The CDR3: CASSSQLSGNTIYF. The CDR3 nucleotides read TGTGCCAGCAGTTCACAGCTCTCTGGAAACACCATATATTTT.

This clone was recorded once. V usage is TRBV19 and J usage is TRBJ2-4; D is ambiguous. Trimming shortened V by 3 bases and J by 2 bases, and 17 bases separated the two germline ends. CDR3 length equals 17 residues. Germline lookup yields CDR1 LNHDA and CDR2 SQIVND (reference sequence). Written as DNA, the CDR3 is TGTGCCAGTAGTATTAATAGGCTCGAGTCGACCAAAAACATTCAGTACTTC. Protein product: CASSINRLESTKNIQYF.

The gene calls are TRBV11-3 and TRBJ1-1; D is unclear. The CDR3 runs 14 residues. Trimming removed 5 bases from V and 6 bases from J, with 16 bases in between. Germline loops: CDR1 SGHNT, CDR2 YENEEA. In nucleotides, the CDR3 is TGTGCCAGCAGCCCTCTAGACGGTGACTCTGAAGCTTTCTTT. Protein: CASSPLDGDSEAFF.

The gene calls are TRBV18 and TRBJ2-4; 11 nucleotides align to TRBD2. This CDR3 region has 17 residues. From germline, CDR1 is KGHSH and CDR2 LQKENI. J gave up 5 bases and V 6 bases, and 12 bases lay outside the gene matches. In DNA form, the CDR3 reads TGTGCCAGCTCCCCCGAGGGACTAGCGGCAGATCAAAACATTCAGTACTTC. Protein sequence: CASSPEGLAADQNIQYF.

The V gene is TRBV28, the J gene TRBJ1-1, with 8 bases fitting TRBD1. CDR1 and CDR2 from the germline V gene are MDHEN and SYDVKM. V trimming: 9 bases; J trimming: 4 bases; junction bases outside the gene matches: 10. The CDR3 has 14 amino acids. CDR3 DNA: TGTGCCAGTATTAGCAGGGGGCGGGGCACTGAAGCTTTCTTT. It specifies CASISRGRGTEAFF.

The chain uses TRBV7-9 and TRBJ1-4, with 8 positions matching TRBD1. The CDR3 is made up of 14 amino acids. The J segment lost 3 bases and the V segment lost 5 bases, leaving 2 bases of the junction unmatched. Per germline, CDR1 SEHNR and CDR2 FQNEAQ (reference sequence). The CDR3 nucleotides are TGTGCCAGCAGCCTGACAGGGGCTAATGAAAAACTGTTTTTT. Amino acid sequence: CASSLTGANEKLFF.

V and J are TRBV5-8 and TRBJ1-1; 7 bases match TRBD1. Germline CDR1 is SGHTS and CDR2 is YDEGEE. J lost 10 bases, V lost 4 bases, and 10 bases had no gene match. The CDR3 runs 13 residues. Written as DNA, the CDR3 is TGTGCCAGCAGCCTAACAGGGGTGGATGGAGCTTTCTTT. This gives the protein CASSLTGVDGAFF.